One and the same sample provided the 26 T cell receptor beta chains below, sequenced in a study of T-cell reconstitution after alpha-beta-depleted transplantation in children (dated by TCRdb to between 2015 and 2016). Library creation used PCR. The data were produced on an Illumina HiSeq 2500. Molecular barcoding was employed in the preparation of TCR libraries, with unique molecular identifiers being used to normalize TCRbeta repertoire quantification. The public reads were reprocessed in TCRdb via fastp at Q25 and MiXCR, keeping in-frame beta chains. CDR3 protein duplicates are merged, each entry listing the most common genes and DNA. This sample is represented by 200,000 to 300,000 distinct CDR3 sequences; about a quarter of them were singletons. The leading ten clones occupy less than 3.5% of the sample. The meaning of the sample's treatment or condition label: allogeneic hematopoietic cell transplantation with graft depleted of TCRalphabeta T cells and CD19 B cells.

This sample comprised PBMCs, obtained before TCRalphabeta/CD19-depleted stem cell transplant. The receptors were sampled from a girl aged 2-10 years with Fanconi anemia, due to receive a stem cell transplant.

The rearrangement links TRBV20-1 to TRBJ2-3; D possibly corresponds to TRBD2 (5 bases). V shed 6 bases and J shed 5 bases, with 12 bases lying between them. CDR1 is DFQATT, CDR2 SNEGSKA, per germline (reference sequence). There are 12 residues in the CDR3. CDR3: CSATPSRDTQYF. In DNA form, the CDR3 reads TGCAGTGCCACCCCTAGCCGAGATACGCAGTATTTT.

In DNA form, the CDR3 reads TGTGCCACCAGTGATCCCAGGGAGGCCAAAAACATTCAGTACTTC. Encoded protein: CATSDPREAKNIQYF. The rearrangement joins TRBV24-1 to TRBJ2-4; D tentatively fits TRBD1 or TRBD2 (5 bases each). Trimming removed 3 bases from V and 1 base from J, with 9 bases in between. Germline V gene sequence: CDR1 KGHDR, CDR2 SFDVKD. This CDR3 is built from 15 residues.

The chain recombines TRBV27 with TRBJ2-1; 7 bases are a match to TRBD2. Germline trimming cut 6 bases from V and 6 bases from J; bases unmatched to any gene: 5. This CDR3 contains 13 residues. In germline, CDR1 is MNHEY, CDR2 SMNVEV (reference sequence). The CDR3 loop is CASRTGTTNEQFF. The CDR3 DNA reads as TGTGCCAGCAGAACCGGGACTACCAATGAGCAGTTCTTC.

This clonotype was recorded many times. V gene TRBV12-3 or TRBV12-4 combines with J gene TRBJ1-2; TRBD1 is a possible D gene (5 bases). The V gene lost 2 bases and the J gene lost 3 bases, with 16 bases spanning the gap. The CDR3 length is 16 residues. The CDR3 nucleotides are TGTGCCAGCAGTTTACTGGGGGACGCCGGATACTATGGCTACACCTTC. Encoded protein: CASSLLGDAGYYGYTF.

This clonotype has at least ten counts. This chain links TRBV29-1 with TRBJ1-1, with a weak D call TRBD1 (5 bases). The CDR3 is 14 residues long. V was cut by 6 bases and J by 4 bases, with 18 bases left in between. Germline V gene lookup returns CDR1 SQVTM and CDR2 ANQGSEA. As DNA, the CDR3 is TGCAGCGTCATCCTCGTCGGGGCGGGCACTGAAGCTTTCTTT. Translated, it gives CSVILVGAGTEAFF.

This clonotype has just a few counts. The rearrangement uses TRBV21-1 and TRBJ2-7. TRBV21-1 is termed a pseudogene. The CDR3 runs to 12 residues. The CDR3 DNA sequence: TGTGCCAGCTGCTCTGATCCCTACGAGCAGTACTTC. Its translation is CASCSDPYEQYF.

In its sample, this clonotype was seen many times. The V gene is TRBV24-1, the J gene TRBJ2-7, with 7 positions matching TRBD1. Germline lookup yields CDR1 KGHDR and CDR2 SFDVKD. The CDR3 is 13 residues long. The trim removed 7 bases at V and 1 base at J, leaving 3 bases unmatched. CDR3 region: CATSPGQSYEQYF. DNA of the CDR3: TGTGCCACCAGCCCGGGACAGTCCTACGAGCAGTACTTC.

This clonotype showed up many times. This CDR3 reads CASSTAYEQYF. The CDR3 DNA is TGTGCCAGCAGTACGGCTTACGAGCAGTACTTC. The chain couples TRBV6-5 to TRBJ2-7, with D unclear. Trimming took 5 bases from V and 4 from J, leaving 6 bases between them. The CDR3 extends over 11 amino acids. Germline V gene sequence: CDR1 MNHEY, CDR2 SVGAGI.

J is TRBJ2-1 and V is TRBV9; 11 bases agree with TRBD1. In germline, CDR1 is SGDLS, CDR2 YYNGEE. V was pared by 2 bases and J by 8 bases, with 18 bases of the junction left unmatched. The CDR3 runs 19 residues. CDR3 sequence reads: CASSVREDRGHSTGYEQFF. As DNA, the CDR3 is TGTGCCAGCAGCGTGCGGGAGGACAGGGGGCATTCTACCGGATATGAGCAGTTCTTC.

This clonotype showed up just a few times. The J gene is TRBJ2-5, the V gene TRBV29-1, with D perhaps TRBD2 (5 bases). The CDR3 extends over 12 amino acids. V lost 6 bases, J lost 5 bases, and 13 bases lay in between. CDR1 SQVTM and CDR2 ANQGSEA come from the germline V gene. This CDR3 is CSVLDGLETQYF. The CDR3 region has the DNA TGCAGCGTACTAGACGGACTTGAGACCCAGTACTTC.

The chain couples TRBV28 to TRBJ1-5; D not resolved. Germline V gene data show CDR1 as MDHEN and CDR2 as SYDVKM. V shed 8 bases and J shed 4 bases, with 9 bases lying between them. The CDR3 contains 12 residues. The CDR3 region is CASYTGNQPQHF. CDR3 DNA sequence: TGTGCCAGCTATACCGGAAATCAGCCCCAGCATTTT.

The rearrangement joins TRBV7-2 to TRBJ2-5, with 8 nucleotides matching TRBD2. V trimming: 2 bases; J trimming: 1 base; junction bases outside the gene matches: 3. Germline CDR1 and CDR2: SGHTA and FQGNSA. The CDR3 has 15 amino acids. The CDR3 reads CASSLRAGGQETQYF. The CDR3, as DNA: TGTGCCAGCAGCTTACGGGCGGGGGGCCAAGAGACCCAGTACTTC.

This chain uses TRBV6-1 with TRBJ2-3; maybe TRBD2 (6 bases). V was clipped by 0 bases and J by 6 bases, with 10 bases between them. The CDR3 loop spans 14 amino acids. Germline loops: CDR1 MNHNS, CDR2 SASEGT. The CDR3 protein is CASSEARGRDTQYF. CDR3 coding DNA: TGTGCCAGCAGTGAAGCACGAGGGAGGGATACGCAGTATTTT.

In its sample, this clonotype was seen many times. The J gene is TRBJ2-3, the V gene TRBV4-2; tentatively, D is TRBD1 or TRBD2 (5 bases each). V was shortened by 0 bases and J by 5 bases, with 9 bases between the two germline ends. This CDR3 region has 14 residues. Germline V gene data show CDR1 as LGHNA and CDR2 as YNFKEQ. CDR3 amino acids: CASSQEGVGDTQYF. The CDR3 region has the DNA TGTGCCAGCAGCCAAGAGGGGGTTGGAGATACGCAGTATTTT.

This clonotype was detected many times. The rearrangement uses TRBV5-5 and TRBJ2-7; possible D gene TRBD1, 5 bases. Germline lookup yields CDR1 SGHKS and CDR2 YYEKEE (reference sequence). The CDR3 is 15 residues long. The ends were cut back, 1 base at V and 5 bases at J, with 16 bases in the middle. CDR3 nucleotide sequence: TGTGCCAGCAGCTTGTCCCCAGGGATGTCCCACGAGCAGTACTTC. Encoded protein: CASSLSPGMSHEQYF. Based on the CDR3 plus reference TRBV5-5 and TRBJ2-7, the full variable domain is DAGVTQSPTHLIKTRGQQVTLRCSPISGHKSVSWYQQVLGQGPQFIFQYYEKEERGRGNFPDRFSARQFPNYSSELNVNALLLGDSALYLCASSLSPGMSHEQYFGPGTRLTVT.

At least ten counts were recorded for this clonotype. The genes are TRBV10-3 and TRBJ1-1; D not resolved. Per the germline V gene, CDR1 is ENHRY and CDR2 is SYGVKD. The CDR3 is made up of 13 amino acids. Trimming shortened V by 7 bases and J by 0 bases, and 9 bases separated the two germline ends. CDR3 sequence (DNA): TGTGCCATCACCGGACGGTTGAACACTGAAGCTTTCTTT. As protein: CAITGRLNTEAFF.

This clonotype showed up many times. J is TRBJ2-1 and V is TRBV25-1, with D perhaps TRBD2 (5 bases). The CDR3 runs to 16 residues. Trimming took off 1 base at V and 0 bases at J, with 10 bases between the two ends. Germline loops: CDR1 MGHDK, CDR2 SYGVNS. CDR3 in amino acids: CASSESLAHSYNEQFF. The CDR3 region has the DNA TGTGCCAGCAGTGAATCTTTAGCGCACTCCTACAATGAGCAGTTCTTC.

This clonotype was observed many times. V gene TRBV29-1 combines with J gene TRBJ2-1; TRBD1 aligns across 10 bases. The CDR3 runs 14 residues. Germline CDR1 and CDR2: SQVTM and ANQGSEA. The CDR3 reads CSANPGQGKNEQFF. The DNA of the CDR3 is TGCAGTGCAAATCCGGGACAGGGGAAGAATGAGCAGTTCTTC.

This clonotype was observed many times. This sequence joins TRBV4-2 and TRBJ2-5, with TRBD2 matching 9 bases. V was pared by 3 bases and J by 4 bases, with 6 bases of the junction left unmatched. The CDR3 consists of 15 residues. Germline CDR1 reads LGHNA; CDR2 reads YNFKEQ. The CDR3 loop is CASSHGIAGAETQYF. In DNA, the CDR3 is TGTGCCAGCAGCCACGGCATAGCGGGAGCAGAGACCCAGTACTTC.

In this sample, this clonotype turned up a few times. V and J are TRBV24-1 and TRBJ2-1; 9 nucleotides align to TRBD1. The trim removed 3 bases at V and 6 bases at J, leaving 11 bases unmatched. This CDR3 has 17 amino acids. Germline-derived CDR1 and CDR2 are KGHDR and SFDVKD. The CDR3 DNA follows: TGTGCCACCAGTGATCCGACACAGGGGGCCTTAACCAATGAGCAGTTCTTC. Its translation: CATSDPTQGALTNEQFF.

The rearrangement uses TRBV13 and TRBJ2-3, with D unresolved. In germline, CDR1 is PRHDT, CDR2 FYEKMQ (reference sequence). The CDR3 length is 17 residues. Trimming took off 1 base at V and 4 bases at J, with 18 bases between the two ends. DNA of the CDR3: TGTGCCAGCAGCTTAGAAAGACATGGCCCCGAACCAGATACGCAGTATTTT. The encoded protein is CASSLERHGPEPDTQYF.

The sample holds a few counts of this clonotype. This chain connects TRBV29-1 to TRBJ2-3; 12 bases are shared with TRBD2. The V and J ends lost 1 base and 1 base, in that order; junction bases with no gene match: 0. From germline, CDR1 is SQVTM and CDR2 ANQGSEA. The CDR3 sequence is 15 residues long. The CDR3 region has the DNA TGCAGCGTTGAAGGACTAGCGGGAGGCACAGATACGCAGTATTTT. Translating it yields CSVEGLAGGTDTQYF.

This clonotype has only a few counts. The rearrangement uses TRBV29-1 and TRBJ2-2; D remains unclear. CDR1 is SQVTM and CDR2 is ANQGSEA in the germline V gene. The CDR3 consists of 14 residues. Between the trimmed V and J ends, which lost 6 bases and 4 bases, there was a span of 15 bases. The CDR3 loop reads CSVPNPSSTGELFF. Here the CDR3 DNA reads TGCAGCGTACCCAATCCTTCGTCCACCGGGGAGCTGTTTTTT.

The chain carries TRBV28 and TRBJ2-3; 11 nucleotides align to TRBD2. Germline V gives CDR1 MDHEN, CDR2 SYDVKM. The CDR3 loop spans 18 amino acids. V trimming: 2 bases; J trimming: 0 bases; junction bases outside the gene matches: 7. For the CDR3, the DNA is TGTGCCAGCAGTTTAGGGACTAGCGGAGAACCTAGCACAGATACGCAGTATTTT. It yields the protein CASSLGTSGEPSTDTQYF.

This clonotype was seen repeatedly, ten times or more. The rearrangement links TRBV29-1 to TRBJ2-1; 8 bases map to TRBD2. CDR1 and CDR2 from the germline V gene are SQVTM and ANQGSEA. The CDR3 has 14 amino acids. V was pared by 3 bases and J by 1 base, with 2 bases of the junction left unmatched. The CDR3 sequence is CSVDGTRSYNEQFF. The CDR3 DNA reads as TGCAGCGTTGACGGGACTAGATCCTACAATGAGCAGTTCTTC.

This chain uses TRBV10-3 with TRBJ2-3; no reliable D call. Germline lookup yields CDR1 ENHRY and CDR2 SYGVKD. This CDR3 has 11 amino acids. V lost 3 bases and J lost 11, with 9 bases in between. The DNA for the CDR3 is TGTGCCATCAGTGATATGGAGATGCAGTATTTT. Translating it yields CAISDMEMQYF.